This is a list of T cell receptor beta chains from one sample in a study of OX40 agonist ivuxolimab in advanced cancers. Only in-frame clones appear in the TCRdb table, and some are missing; sequencing was by immunoSEQ multiplex PCR. The sample has 50,000 to 65,000 clones; 86% are singletons. The starting material was CD4+ or CD8+ T cells sorted from blood, obtained in a trial of the OX40 agonist ivuxolimab. All receptors derive from an adult with an advanced solid tumor such as melanoma, head and neck, liver or kidney cancer. CDR3s include the opening cysteine and the closing phenylalanine or tryptophan. A D gene is named only where the DNA matches it firmly. Clone size is stated in some rows and not others, as once, few, many or a class when expanded.

clone size: -; D gene: -; J gene: TRBJ2-7; CDR3 length: 17; V gene: TRBV14; CDR3 protein: CASSQDHHRRRAYEQYF; CDR3 DNA: TGTGCCAGCAGCCAGGACCACCACCGCCGGCGGGCCTACGAGCAGTACTTC
clone size: few; D gene: -; J gene: TRBJ1-2; CDR3 length: 14; V gene: TRBV18; CDR3 protein: CASSPRTEVYGYTF; CDR3 DNA: TGTGCCAGCTCACCTCGGACCGAAGTCTATGGCTACACCTTC
clone size: medium-sized; D gene: -; J gene: TRBJ1-2; CDR3 length: 14; V gene: TRBV9; CDR3 protein: CASSVDHRANGYTF; CDR3 DNA: TGTGCCAGCAGCGTAGATCACAGGGCGAACGGCTACACCTTC
clone size: -; D gene: -; J gene: TRBJ1-1; CDR3 length: 11; V gene: TRBV30; CDR3 protein: CAWGMNTEAFF; CDR3 DNA: TGTGCCTGGGGTATGAACACTGAAGCTTTCTTT
clone size: -; D gene: -; J gene: TRBJ1-3; CDR3 length: 12; V gene: TRBV2; CDR3 protein: CASRGDGNTIYF; CDR3 DNA: TGTGCCAGCCGCGGGGATGGAAACACCATATATTTT
clone size: few; D gene: -; J gene: TRBJ1-1; CDR3 length: 11; V gene: TRBV27; CDR3 protein: CASSTVGEAFF; CDR3 DNA: TGTGCCAGCAGTACCGTTGGGGAAGCTTTCTTT
clone size: -; D gene: -; J gene: TRBJ1-3; CDR3 length: 13; V gene: TRBV14; CDR3 protein: CATTDFSGNTIYF; CDR3 DNA: TGTGCCACCACGGACTTCTCTGGAAACACCATATATTTT
clone size: -; D gene: -; J gene: TRBJ2-2; CDR3 length: 14; V gene: TRBV18; CDR3 protein: CASSRDRDTGELFF; CDR3 DNA: TGTGCCAGCTCACGCGACAGAGACACCGGGGAGCTGTTTTTT
clone size: -; D gene: -; J gene: TRBJ2-2; CDR3 length: 15; V gene: TRBV6-1; CDR3 protein: CASSGWGANTGELFF; CDR3 DNA: TGTGCCAGCAGTGGATGGGGGGCCAACACCGGGGAGCTGTTTTTT
clone size: -; D gene: -; J gene: TRBJ2-1; CDR3 length: 10; V gene: TRBV30; CDR3 protein: CAWSVGEQFF; CDR3 DNA: TGTGCCTGGAGTGTGGGAGAGCAGTTCTTC
clone size: once; D gene: TRBD1; J gene: TRBJ1-5; CDR3 length: 15; V gene: TRBV11-2; CDR3 protein: CASSLQGEGNQPQHF; CDR3 DNA: TGTGCCAGCAGCTTACAGGGGGAGGGCAATCAGCCCCAGCATTTT
clone size: medium-sized; D gene: TRBD1; J gene: TRBJ1-4; CDR3 length: 17; V gene: TRBV5-8; CDR3 protein: CASSFTGWDRGPEKLFF; CDR3 DNA: TGTGCCAGCAGCTTTACCGGCTGGGACAGGGGGCCTGAAAAACTGTTTTTT
clone size: few; D gene: -; J gene: TRBJ1-5; CDR3 length: 15; V gene: TRBV18; CDR3 protein: CASSETGTVNQPQHF; CDR3 DNA: TGTGCCAGCTCAGAGACCGGGACGGTCAATCAGCCCCAGCATTTT
clone size: -; D gene: -; J gene: TRBJ2-7; CDR3 length: 14; V gene: TRBV10-3; CDR3 protein: CAISDGSDPYEQYF; CDR3 DNA: TGTGCCATCAGTGATGGTAGCGATCCTTACGAGCAGTACTTC
clone size: -; D gene: TRBD2; J gene: TRBJ2-5; CDR3 length: 16; V gene: TRBV15; CDR3 protein: CATSRGTSGGEETQYF; CDR3 DNA: TGTGCCACCAGCAGGGGGACTAGCGGGGGGGAAGAGACCCAGTACTTC
clone size: -; D gene: -; J gene: TRBJ1-4; CDR3 length: 13; V gene: TRBV11-2; CDR3 protein: CASALAPNEKLFF; CDR3 DNA: TGTGCCAGCGCCCTCGCGCCAAATGAAAAACTGTTTTTT
clone size: few; D gene: -; J gene: TRBJ1-6; CDR3 length: 16; V gene: TRBV27; CDR3 protein: CASSPLGESYNSPLHF; CDR3 DNA: TGTGCCAGCAGTCCCCTTGGGGAATCCTATAATTCACCCCTCCACTTT
clone size: -; D gene: TRBD1; J gene: TRBJ1-2; CDR3 length: 15; V gene: TRBV19; CDR3 protein: CASSRETGGGNGYTF; CDR3 DNA: TGTGCCAGTAGTAGAGAAACAGGGGGCGGTAATGGCTACACCTTC
clone size: -; D gene: TRBD1; J gene: TRBJ1-6; CDR3 length: 17; V gene: TRBV6-1; CDR3 protein: CASSELAGGSYNSPLHF; CDR3 DNA: TGTGCCAGCAGTGAATTGGCAGGGGGCTCCTATAATTCACCCCTCCACTTT
clone size: -; D gene: -; J gene: TRBJ2-2; CDR3 length: 14; V gene: TRBV11-3; CDR3 protein: CASGGTPGAGELFF; CDR3 DNA: TGTGCCAGCGGGGGGACTCCTGGCGCCGGGGAGCTGTTTTTT
clone size: -; D gene: TRBD2; J gene: TRBJ2-5; CDR3 length: 15; V gene: TRBV12-5; CDR3 protein: CASGLSTSGRETQYF; CDR3 DNA: TGTGCTAGTGGTCTCTCGACTAGCGGGAGAGAGACCCAGTACTTC
clone size: -; D gene: TRBD1; J gene: TRBJ1-4; CDR3 length: 16; V gene: TRBV5-1; CDR3 protein: CASSLTGQGAGEKLFF; CDR3 DNA: TGCGCCAGCAGCTTAACAGGACAGGGGGCGGGTGAAAAACTGTTTTTT
clone size: -; D gene: TRBD1; J gene: TRBJ2-3; CDR3 length: 16; V gene: TRBV28; CDR3 protein: CASSTPARGRGDTQYF; CDR3 DNA: TGTGCCAGCAGCACCCCGGCCAGGGGGCGTGGAGATACGCAGTATTTT
clone size: -; D gene: TRBD1; J gene: TRBJ1-2; CDR3 length: 13; V gene: TRBV14; CDR3 protein: CASSQIDRGGYTF; CDR3 DNA: TGTGCCAGCAGCCAAATAGACAGGGGCGGCTACACCTTC
clone size: -; D gene: -; J gene: TRBJ2-5; CDR3 length: 14; V gene: TRBV7-3; CDR3 protein: CASSRPGRGETQYF; CDR3 DNA: TGTGCCAGCAGCCGACCCGGGAGAGGTGAGACCCAGTACTTC
clone size: -; D gene: TRBD1; J gene: TRBJ1-1; CDR3 length: 17; V gene: TRBV18; CDR3 protein: CASSPPGPTGGDTEAFF; CDR3 DNA: TGTGCCAGCTCACCACCGGGCCCGACAGGGGGGGACACTGAAGCTTTCTTT
clone size: -; D gene: -; J gene: TRBJ1-2; CDR3 length: 14; V gene: TRBV6-6; CDR3 protein: CASSYSGRTDGYTF; CDR3 DNA: TGTGCCAGCAGTTACTCAGGCAGGACGGATGGCTACACCTTC
clone size: -; D gene: -; J gene: TRBJ2-7; CDR3 length: 13; V gene: TRBV6-6; CDR3 protein: CASSRTLSYEQYF; CDR3 DNA: TGTGCCAGCAGCCGCACCCTAAGCTACGAGCAGTACTTC
clone size: once; D gene: TRBD1; J gene: TRBJ2-1; CDR3 length: 15; V gene: TRBV28; CDR3 protein: CASRNEGQPYNEQFF; CDR3 DNA: TGTGCCAGCAGAAATGAGGGACAGCCGTACAATGAGCAGTTCTTC
clone size: -; D gene: -; J gene: TRBJ1-6; CDR3 length: 14; V gene: TRBV28; CDR3 protein: CASTPGDGNSPLHF; CDR3 DNA: TGTGCCAGCACCCCCGGGGACGGTAATTCACCCCTCCACTTT
clone size: -; D gene: -; J gene: TRBJ1-2; CDR3 length: 14; V gene: TRBV18; CDR3 protein: CASSPPGFRYGYTF; CDR3 DNA: TGTGCCAGCTCACCACCGGGGTTTCGCTATGGCTACACCTTC
clone size: -; D gene: TRBD1; J gene: TRBJ2-2; CDR3 length: 16; V gene: TRBV7-8; CDR3 protein: CASTLFGTGYTGELFF; CDR3 DNA: TGTGCCAGCACCCTTTTCGGGACAGGCTACACCGGGGAGCTGTTTTTT
clone size: -; D gene: TRBD1; J gene: TRBJ1-2; CDR3 length: 15; V gene: TRBV18; CDR3 protein: CASSETGGRGYGYTF; CDR3 DNA: TGTGCCAGCTCAGAAACAGGGGGCCGGGGCTATGGCTACACCTTC
clone size: -; D gene: TRBD2; J gene: TRBJ2-3; CDR3 length: 16; V gene: TRBV11-3; CDR3 protein: CASSRGGAPSTDTQYF; CDR3 DNA: TGTGCCAGCAGCCGCGGGGGGGCCCCGAGCACAGATACGCAGTATTTT
clone size: -; D gene: -; J gene: TRBJ1-2; CDR3 length: 14; V gene: TRBV5-4; CDR3 protein: CASSLVAGGGGYTF; CDR3 DNA: TGTGCCAGCAGCTTGGTGGCCGGGGGCGGAGGCTACACCTTC
clone size: -; D gene: TRBD2; J gene: TRBJ2-5; CDR3 length: 17; V gene: TRBV11-2; CDR3 protein: CASSLGLAGGPAETQYF; CDR3 DNA: TGTGCCAGCAGCTTAGGGCTAGCGGGGGGGCCTGCTGAGACCCAGTACTTC
clone size: -; D gene: -; J gene: TRBJ2-7; CDR3 length: 13; V gene: TRBV30; CDR3 protein: CAWSVPLIYEQYF; CDR3 DNA: TGTGCCTGGAGTGTACCTCTGATTTACGAGCAGTACTTC
clone size: -; D gene: TRBD1; J gene: TRBJ2-7; CDR3 length: 14; V gene: TRBV6-1; CDR3 protein: CASSEAGTDYEQYF; CDR3 DNA: TGTGCCAGCAGTGAAGCCGGGACAGACTACGAGCAGTACTTC
clone size: -; D gene: -; J gene: TRBJ1-6; CDR3 length: 16; V gene: TRBV7-8; CDR3 protein: CASGLITGFNNSPLHF; CDR3 DNA: TGTGCCAGCGGCCTTATCACAGGGTTCAATAATTCACCCCTCCACTTT
clone size: -; D gene: -; J gene: TRBJ1-4; CDR3 length: 13; V gene: TRBV9; CDR3 protein: CASSVAGEEKLFF; CDR3 DNA: TGTGCCAGCAGCGTAGCCGGCGAGGAAAAACTGTTTTTT
clone size: few; D gene: -; J gene: TRBJ1-1; CDR3 length: 10; V gene: TRBV6-6; CDR3 protein: CASSEGTAFF; CDR3 DNA: TGTGCCAGCAGTGAGGGTACAGCTTTCTTT
clone size: -; D gene: -; J gene: TRBJ2-3; CDR3 length: 16; V gene: TRBV5-4; CDR3 protein: CASKVRGGGLSDTQYF; CDR3 DNA: TGTGCCAGCAAAGTCCGCGGGGGCGGGTTGTCAGATACGCAGTATTTT
clone size: -; D gene: -; J gene: TRBJ2-2; CDR3 length: 12; V gene: TRBV7-9; CDR3 protein: CASSLVIGELFF; CDR3 DNA: TGTGCCAGCAGCTTAGTTATCGGGGAGCTGTTTTTT
clone size: -; D gene: -; J gene: TRBJ1-1; CDR3 length: 16; V gene: TRBV4-1; CDR3 protein: CASSPSGGGVDTEAFF; CDR3 DNA: TGCGCCAGCAGCCCCTCGGGAGGGGGGGTGGACACTGAAGCTTTCTTT
clone size: -; D gene: -; J gene: TRBJ1-4; CDR3 length: 15; V gene: TRBV19; CDR3 protein: CASSIGQATNEKLFF; CDR3 DNA: TGTGCCAGTAGTATAGGTCAGGCAACTAATGAAAAACTGTTTTTT